This T cell receptor beta chain was sequenced for a study of beta chain features in type 1 diabetes. As for the study in general: Analysis included around 100 million sorted cells drawn from all samples.

What was sequenced were expressed TCRB transcripts, since all of the isolated RNA had been reverse transcribed. TCRdb keeps only in-frame clones here, not all; method: immunoSEQ multiplex PCR. The sample lists tens of thousands of clones; around a third were seen once. This clone was counted only a few times. The germline CDR1 and CDR2 sequences are LNHNV and YYDKDF (reference sequence). CDR3 length: 16 residues. V lost 1 base and J lost 6; bases outside the gene matches: 6. The sequencing input was stem cell memory CD4+ T cells from blood. This chain joins TRBV15 and TRBJ1-5, with 10 bases lining up with TRBD1. This sequence originates from a woman aged 18-29 years in good health. In nucleotides, the CDR3 is TGTGCCACCAGCAGAGGGAGGACAGGGGGACGTCAGCCCCAGCATTTT. Its translation is CATSRGRTGGRQPQHF. Full variable domain (outside the CDR3, taken from reference TRBV15 and TRBJ1-5): DAMVIQNPRYQVTQFGKPVTLSCSQTLNHNVMYWYQQKSSQAPKLLFHYYDKDFNNEADTPDNFQSRRPNTSFCFLDIRSPGLGDTAMYLCATSRGRTGGRQPQHFGDGTRLSIL.